This entry concerns a single T cell receptor (beta chain). After removal of 7 bases from V and 7 bases from J, the junction contained 12 bases not matched to a gene. The CDR3 has 14 residues. The germline V gene has CDR1 MDHEN and CDR2 SYDVKM. The sample is drawn from a study of blood T cell repertoires in COVID-19. Using immunoSEQ multiplex PCR, the repertoire was profiled, and TCRdb retains in-frame clones only, with some absent. Seen here are about 150,000 clones, approximately 83% observed once, and the top ten hold roughly 3.3%. This receptor was identified in a man aged 65-85 years with acute or convalescent COVID-19. The source material was peripheral blood. The chain joins TRBV28 to TRBJ2-7, with TRBD1 matching over 8 bases. CDR3: CASTAGGPLREQYF. Here the CDR3 DNA reads TGTGCCAGCACGGCAGGGGGCCCCCTAAGGGAGCAGTACTTC. The full variable domain, its missing parts supplied by reference TRBV28 and TRBJ2-7, is DVKVTQSSRYLVKRTGEKVFLECVQDMDHENMFWYRQDPGLGLRLIYFSYDVKMKEKGDIPEGYSVSREKKERFSLILESASTNQTSMYLCASTAGGPLREQYFGPGTRLTVT.